This record looks at one T cell receptor (beta chain) sequence and its context. The source of the sample is a study of cytomegalovirus exposure and HLA in healthy donors. In the PCR, 60 Vbeta and 13 Jbeta primers were used. TCRdb's copy holds only in-frame clones and misses some; the assay was immunoSEQ multiplex PCR. The sample contains about 120,000 clones, approximately 80% of which appear only once. The germline gives CDR1 SGHKS, CDR2 YYEKEE (reference sequence). CDR3 length equals 17 residues. Deletions cut 4 bases from V and 0 bases from J, with 17 bases between. V usage is TRBV5-5 and J usage is TRBJ1-5, with a possible D match to TRBD1 (6 bases). The specimen was PBMCs. This receptor was identified in a male donor in good health and CMV-seropositive. Here the CDR3 reads CASSLLDRFVSNQPQHF. The CDR3 DNA is TGTGCCAGCAGCCTCCTGGACAGATTCGTTAGCAATCAGCCCCAGCATTTT.